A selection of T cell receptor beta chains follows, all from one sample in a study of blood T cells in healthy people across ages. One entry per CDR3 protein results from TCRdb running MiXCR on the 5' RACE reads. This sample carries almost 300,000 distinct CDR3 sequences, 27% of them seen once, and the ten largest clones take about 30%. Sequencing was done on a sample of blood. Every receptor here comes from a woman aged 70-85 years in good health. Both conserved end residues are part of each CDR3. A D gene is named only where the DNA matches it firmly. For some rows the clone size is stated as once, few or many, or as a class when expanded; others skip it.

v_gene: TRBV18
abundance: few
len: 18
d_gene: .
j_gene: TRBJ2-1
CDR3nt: TGTGCCAGCTCACCATGGAGCCCGGGACCGGGCTCCTACAATGAGCAGTTCTTC
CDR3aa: CASSPWSPGPGSYNEQFF

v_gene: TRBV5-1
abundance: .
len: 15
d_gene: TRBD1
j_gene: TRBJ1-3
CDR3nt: TGCGCCAGCAGCTCCGAGGGACAGTCTGGAAACACCATATATTTT
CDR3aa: CASSSEGQSGNTIYF

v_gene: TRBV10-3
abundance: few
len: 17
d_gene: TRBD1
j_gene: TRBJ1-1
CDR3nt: TGTGCCATCAGTGAGACATACCCTACAGGGGGTAATACTGAAGCTTTCTTT
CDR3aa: CAISETYPTGGNTEAFF

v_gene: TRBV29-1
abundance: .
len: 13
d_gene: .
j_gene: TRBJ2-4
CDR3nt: TGCAGCGTTGAGGACTCTATCAAAAACATTCAGTACTTC
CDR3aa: CSVEDSIKNIQYF

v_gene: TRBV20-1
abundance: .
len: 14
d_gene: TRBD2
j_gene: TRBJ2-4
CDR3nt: TGCAGTGCCAAGACTAGCGGGGAGGTAGACATTCAGTACTTC
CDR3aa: CSAKTSGEVDIQYF

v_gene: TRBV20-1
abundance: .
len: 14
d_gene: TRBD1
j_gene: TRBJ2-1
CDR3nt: TGCAGTGCTAGAGGAGGGGGCTCAGGGAATGAGCAGTTCTTC
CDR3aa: CSARGGGSGNEQFF

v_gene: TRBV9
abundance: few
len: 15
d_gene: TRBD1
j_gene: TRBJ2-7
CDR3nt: TGTGCCAGCAGCTCAAGCCGGGACAGGTCCTACGAGCAGTACTTC
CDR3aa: CASSSSRDRSYEQYF

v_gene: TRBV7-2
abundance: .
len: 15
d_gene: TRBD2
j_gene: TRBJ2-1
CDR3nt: TGTGCCAGCAGCAAGAGCGGGAGCCTCTCAAATGAGCAGTTCTTC
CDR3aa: CASSKSGSLSNEQFF

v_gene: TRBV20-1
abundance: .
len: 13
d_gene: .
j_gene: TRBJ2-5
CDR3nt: TGCAGTGCTGGTGACGCGAGACAAGAGACCCAGTACTTC
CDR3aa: CSAGDARQETQYF

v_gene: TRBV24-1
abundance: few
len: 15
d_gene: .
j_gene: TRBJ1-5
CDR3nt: TGTGCCACCAGTGAACGAGGGGGTGGCAATCAGCCCCAGCATTTT
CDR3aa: CATSERGGGNQPQHF

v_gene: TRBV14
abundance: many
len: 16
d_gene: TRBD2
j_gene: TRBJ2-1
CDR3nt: TGTGCCAGCAGCCAAGACTTACTAGCGGGAATAAACGAGCAGTTCTTC
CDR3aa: CASSQDLLAGINEQFF

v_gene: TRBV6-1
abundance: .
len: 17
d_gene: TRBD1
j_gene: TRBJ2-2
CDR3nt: TGTGCCAGCAGAGTAAACAGGGGGTCTCTAAACACCGGGGAGCTGTTTTTT
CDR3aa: CASRVNRGSLNTGELFF

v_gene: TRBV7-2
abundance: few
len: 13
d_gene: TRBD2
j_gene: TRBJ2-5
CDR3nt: TGTGCCAGCAGCTCTAGCGGGAGTCAGACCCAGTACTTC
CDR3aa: CASSSSGSQTQYF

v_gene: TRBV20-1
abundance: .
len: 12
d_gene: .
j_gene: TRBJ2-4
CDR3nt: TGCAGTGCTAGAGAGGCAGGGAACATTCAGTGCTTC
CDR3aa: CSAREAGNIQCF

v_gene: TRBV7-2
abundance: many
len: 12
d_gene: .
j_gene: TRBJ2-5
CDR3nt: TGTGCCAGCAGTCCGGCGCAGGGGAGCCAGTACTTC
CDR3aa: CASSPAQGSQYF

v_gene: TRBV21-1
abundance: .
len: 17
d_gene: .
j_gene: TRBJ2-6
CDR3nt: TGTGCCGGAGCGAGAAGCCGCTCAACCTCTGGGGCCAACGTCCTGACTTTC
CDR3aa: CAGARSRSTSGANVLTF

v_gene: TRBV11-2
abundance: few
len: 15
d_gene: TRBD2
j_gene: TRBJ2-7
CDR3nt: TGTGCCAGCAGCTTAAACAGCGGGAGAGGTTCCGAGCAGTACTTC
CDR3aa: CASSLNSGRGSEQYF

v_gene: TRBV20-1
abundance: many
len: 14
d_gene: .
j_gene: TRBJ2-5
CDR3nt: TGCAGTGCCAGCGTGAGTAGGGCCGAAGAGACCCAGTACTTC
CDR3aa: CSASVSRAEETQYF